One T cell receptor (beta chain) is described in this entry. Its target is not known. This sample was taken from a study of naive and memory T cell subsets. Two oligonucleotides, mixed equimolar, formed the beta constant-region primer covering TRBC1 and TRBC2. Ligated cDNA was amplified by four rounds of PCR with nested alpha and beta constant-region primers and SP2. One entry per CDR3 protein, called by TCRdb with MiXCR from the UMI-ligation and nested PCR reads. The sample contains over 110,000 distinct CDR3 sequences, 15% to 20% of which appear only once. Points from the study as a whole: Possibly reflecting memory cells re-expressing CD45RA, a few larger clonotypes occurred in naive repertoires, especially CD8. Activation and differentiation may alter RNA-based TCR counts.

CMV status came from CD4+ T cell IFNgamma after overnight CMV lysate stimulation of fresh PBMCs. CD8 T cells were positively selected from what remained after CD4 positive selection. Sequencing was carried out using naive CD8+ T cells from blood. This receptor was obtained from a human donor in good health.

CDR3 residues: CASIETGVAEAFF. The CDR3 coding sequence is TGTGCCAGCATCGAGACAGGGGTCGCTGAAGCTTTCTTT. V usage is TRBV28 and J usage is TRBJ1-1, with 8 nucleotides matching TRBD1. The CDR3 loop spans 13 amino acids. CDR1 and CDR2 from the germline V gene are MDHEN and SYDVKM. V lost 7 bases and J lost 6; bases outside the gene matches: 7.